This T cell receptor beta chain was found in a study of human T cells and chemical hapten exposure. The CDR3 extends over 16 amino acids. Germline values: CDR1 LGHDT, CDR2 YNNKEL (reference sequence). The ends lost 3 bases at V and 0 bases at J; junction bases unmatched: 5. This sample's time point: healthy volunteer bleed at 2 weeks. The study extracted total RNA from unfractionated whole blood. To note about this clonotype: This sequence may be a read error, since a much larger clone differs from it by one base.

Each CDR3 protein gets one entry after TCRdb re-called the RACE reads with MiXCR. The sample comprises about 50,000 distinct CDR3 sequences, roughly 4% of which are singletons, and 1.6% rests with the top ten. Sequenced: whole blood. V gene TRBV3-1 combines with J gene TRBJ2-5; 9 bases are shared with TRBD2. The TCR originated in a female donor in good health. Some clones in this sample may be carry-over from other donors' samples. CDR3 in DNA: TGTGCCAGCAGCCACCGGACTAGCGTGGACCAAGAGACCCAGTACTTC. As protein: CASSHRTSVDQETQYF.